This T cell receptor beta chain comes out of a study of T-cell memory formation after mild COVID-19. Findings and limits, study-wide: Some SARS-CoV-2-responding clones were already detected in memory before infection. What remained unconfirmed was the SARS-CoV-2 specificity of second-wave clones peaking on day 37.

TCRdb recomputed calls from the 5' RACE reads with MiXCR, one row per CDR3 protein. The sample holds some 190,000 distinct CDR3 sequences, roughly 17% seen once. Germline V lookup: CDR1 SGHRS, CDR2 YFSETQ. The CDR3 loop spans 14 amino acids. This clonotype was observed a few times. The antigen is not known. The junction differs from germline at one of its ends, possibly a read error. The sequenced material came from PBMCs or a T cell subset sorted from them (not recorded which). The sequence was obtained from an adult woman who had mild COVID-19 (a few samples of this study predate the infection). Cell type and time point are not known. This sequence joins TRBV5-1 and TRBJ1-1, with TRBD1 as a possible D gene (5 bases). CDR3 amino acids: CASSAGTVNTEAFF. As DNA, the CDR3 is TGTGCCAGTAGTGCAGGGACGGTGAACACTGAAGCTTTCTTT.